The 18 T cell receptor beta chains given below trace back to one sample, sequenced in a study of cytomegalovirus exposure and HLA in healthy donors. It was with 60 Vbeta and 13 Jbeta primers that the PCR ran. Clones were read by immunoSEQ multiplex PCR, and TCRdb kept only the in-frame ones, dropping some. The sample consists of roughly 100,000 clones, around 82% of them appearing once. The sequenced material came from PBMCs. Source of these receptors: a man aged 30-40 years in good health and CMV-seropositive.

The chain links TRBV30 to TRBJ2-2, with TRBD2 matching 8 bases. V lost 5 bases and J lost 1; bases outside the gene matches: 6. The CDR3 spans 15 residues. Germline V gene lookup returns CDR1 GTSNPN and CDR2 SVGIG (reference sequence). For the CDR3, the DNA is TGTGCCTGGGACTATGGGACTAGGAACACCGGGGAGCTGTTTTTT. As protein: CAWDYGTRNTGELFF.

This chain links TRBV6-6 with TRBJ2-7; 15 nucleotides align to TRBD2. Germline-derived CDR1 and CDR2 are MNHNY and SVGAGI (reference sequence). After removal of 6 bases from V and 8 bases from J, the junction contained 11 bases not matched to a gene. The CDR3 sequence is 16 residues long. As DNA, the CDR3 is TGTGCCAGCAGCGACGGCGGACTAGCGGGAGGGAACAAGCAGTACTTC. Residues: CASSDGGLAGGNKQYF.

The chain links TRBV4-1 to TRBJ2-7; TRBD2 is a possible D gene (5 bases). This CDR3 region has 14 residues. V was clipped by 0 bases and J by 5 bases, with 11 bases between them. Per the germline V gene, CDR1 is MGHRA and CDR2 is YSYEKL. The CDR3 loop is CASSQDEGLDEQYF. The CDR3 coding sequence is TGCGCCAGCAGCCAAGACGAGGGATTGGACGAGCAGTACTTC.

The V and J genes are TRBV5-1 and TRBJ2-3; weak D call: TRBD2 (7 bases). The CDR3 has 17 residues. Trimming left V 1 base short and J 2 bases short, with 17 bases between. Germline CDR1 is SGHRS and CDR2 is YFSETQ. CDR3 DNA sequence: TGCGCCAGCAGCTTGATAGGAGGGGGGGTACCCACAGATACGCAGTATTTT. Translation: CASSLIGGGVPTDTQYF.

V and J are TRBV28 and TRBJ1-5, with a tentative D call TRBD1 (6 bases). Germline V lookup: CDR1 MDHEN, CDR2 SYDVKM. V lost 3 bases and J 1 base, leaving 10 bases between the germline ends. The CDR3 sequence is 15 residues long. For the CDR3, the DNA is TGTGCCAGCAGTTTTCGGGGGGCGAGCAATCAGCCCCAGCATTTT. Amino acids: CASSFRGASNQPQHF.

This chain's CDR3 is CASSQDGRGYEQYF. CDR3 DNA sequence: TGCGCCAGCAGCCAAGATGGGCGGGGCTACGAGCAGTACTTC. This chain joins TRBV4-3 and TRBJ2-7; TRBD2 might be the D (6 bases). The CDR3 is 14 amino acids. Per the germline V gene, CDR1 is LGHNA and CDR2 is YSLEER. Trimming left V 0 bases short and J 3 bases short, with 9 bases between.

The chain uses TRBV28 and TRBJ2-7, with TRBD2 matching 9 bases. J gave up 2 bases and V 5 bases, and 7 bases lay outside the gene matches. CDR1 MDHEN and CDR2 SYDVKM come from the germline V gene. The CDR3 sequence is 15 residues long. CDR3 coding DNA: TGTGCCAGCAGTCGTAGCGGGAGCCGAACCTACGAGCAGTACTTC. This sequence encodes CASSRSGSRTYEQYF.

This chain connects TRBV7-9 to TRBJ2-1; 7 positions agree with TRBD1. The length of the CDR3 is 12 residues. Trimming removed 5 bases from V and 9 bases from J; junction bases left unmatched: 4. Per the germline V gene, CDR1 is SEHNR and CDR2 is FQNEAQ (reference sequence). CDR3 nucleotide sequence: TGTGCCAGCAGCCCGACAGGGCTTGAGCAGTTCTTC. This encodes CASSPTGLEQFF.

The gene calls are TRBV5-6 and TRBJ2-1, with D perhaps matching TRBD2 (5 bases). Trimming pared 0 bases from V and 0 bases from J, leaving 16 bases between. Looked up from germline, CDR1 is SGHDT and CDR2 is YYEEEE. This CDR3 is built from 18 residues. The CDR3 here is CASSLGLPTFISYNEQFF. CDR3 coding DNA: TGTGCCAGCAGCTTGGGACTACCAACATTCATCTCCTACAATGAGCAGTTCTTC.

This chain links TRBV30 with TRBJ1-2, with a possible D match to TRBD1 (6 bases). There are 14 residues in the CDR3. The V gene's germline CDR1 is GTSNPN and CDR2 SVGIG (reference sequence). V lost 3 bases, J lost 8 bases, and 19 bases lay in between. The DNA for the CDR3 is TGTGCCTGGAGGTGGGGGAGGGGGTCGTCCGGCTACACCTTC. Translated: CAWRWGRGSSGYTF.

The chain employs TRBV7-8 and TRBJ2-7; 10 bases are a match to TRBD2. The CDR3 is made up of 16 amino acids. The ends lost 3 bases at V and 5 bases at J; junction bases unmatched: 10. Germline V CDR1 and CDR2: SGHVS, FQNEAQ. CDR3 coding DNA: TGTGCCAGCAGCTTCCAATCACTAGCGGGAATGGACGAGCAGTACTTC. This sequence encodes CASSFQSLAGMDEQYF.

The chain links TRBV30 to TRBJ2-7, with 16 bases fitting TRBD2. V dropped 4 bases and J dropped 3; count of bases not matched to a gene: 18. From germline, CDR1 is GTSNPN and CDR2 SVGIG (reference sequence). This CDR3 spans 20 amino acids. In DNA, the CDR3 is TGTGCCTGGAATGGGGACCCCGGGACTAGCGGGAGGGGGCTTCTCTACGAGCAGTACTTC. This translates into CAWNGDPGTSGRGLLYEQYF.

This clone was seen just once. The chain links TRBV7-6 to TRBJ2-2; 11 bases are a match to TRBD2. With 3 bases clipped from V and 1 base from J, the junction kept 4 bases outside the gene matches. CDR1 and CDR2 (germline): SGHVS, FNYEAQ. The CDR3 consists of 17 residues. The CDR3 DNA reads TGTGCCAGCAGCTTCCCCGGGACTAGCGGGAACACCGGGGAGCTGTTTTTT. Its protein is CASSFPGTSGNTGELFF.

The chain carries TRBV5-1 and TRBJ2-1; TRBD2 matches 14 bases. The J segment lost 2 bases and the V segment lost 4 bases, leaving 2 bases of the junction unmatched. The CDR3 length is 16 residues. Germline loops: CDR1 SGHRS, CDR2 YFSETQ. The CDR3 loop reads CASSPGLAGAYNEQFF. The CDR3 region has the DNA TGCGCCAGCAGCCCGGGACTAGCGGGAGCCTACAATGAGCAGTTCTTC.

This clone has more than one count but fewer than ten. V usage is TRBV29-1 and J usage is TRBJ1-3, with D unresolved. The CDR3 runs to 14 residues. Germline CDR1 and CDR2: SQVTM and ANQGSEA. Trimming shortened V by 0 bases and J by 4 bases, and 10 bases separated the two germline ends. The CDR3 sequence: CSVEDYPGGNTIYF. CDR3 nucleotides: TGCAGCGTTGAAGATTATCCGGGGGGAAACACCATATATTTT.

The chain couples TRBV4-2 to TRBJ2-3, with D perhaps TRBD1 (6 bases). Germline assignment: CDR1 LGHNA and CDR2 YNFKEQ. There are 17 residues in the CDR3. Trimming took 1 base from V and 2 from J, leaving 16 bases between them. In DNA form, the CDR3 reads TGTGCCAGCAGCCAAGCCGGACAGACCCTCGCCACAGATACGCAGTATTTT. This sequence encodes CASSQAGQTLATDTQYF.

The chain uses TRBV10-3 and TRBJ2-2, with 11 positions matching TRBD2. Per germline, CDR1 ENHRY and CDR2 SYGVKD. V was clipped by 10 bases and J by 1 base; unmatched bases: 14. The CDR3 contains 18 residues. Written as DNA, the CDR3 is TGTGCCACCACGATTTTAGCGGGAGGGTTGGGGAACACCGGGGAGCTGTTTTTT. Amino acid sequence: CATTILAGGLGNTGELFF.

The rearrangement links TRBV28 to TRBJ2-3, with 8 bases matching TRBD2. The J segment lost 2 bases and the V segment lost 5 bases, leaving 3 bases of the junction unmatched. Germline-derived CDR1 and CDR2 are MDHEN and SYDVKM. The CDR3 loop spans 14 amino acids. The CDR3 loop reads CASSSSGDTDTQYF. CDR3 sequence (DNA): TGTGCCAGCAGTAGTAGCGGGGACACAGATACGCAGTATTTT.